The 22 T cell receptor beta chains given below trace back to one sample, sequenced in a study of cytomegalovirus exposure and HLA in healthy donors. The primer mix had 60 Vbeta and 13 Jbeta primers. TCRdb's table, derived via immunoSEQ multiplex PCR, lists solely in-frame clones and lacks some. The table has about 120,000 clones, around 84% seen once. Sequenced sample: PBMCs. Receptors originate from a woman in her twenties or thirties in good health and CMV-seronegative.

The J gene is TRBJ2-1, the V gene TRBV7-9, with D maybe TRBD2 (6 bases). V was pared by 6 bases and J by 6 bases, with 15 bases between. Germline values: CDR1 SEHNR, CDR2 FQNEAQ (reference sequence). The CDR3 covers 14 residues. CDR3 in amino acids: CASRQLAGPNEQFF. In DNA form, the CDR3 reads TGTGCCAGCAGGCAACTGGCGGGGCCCAATGAGCAGTTCTTC.

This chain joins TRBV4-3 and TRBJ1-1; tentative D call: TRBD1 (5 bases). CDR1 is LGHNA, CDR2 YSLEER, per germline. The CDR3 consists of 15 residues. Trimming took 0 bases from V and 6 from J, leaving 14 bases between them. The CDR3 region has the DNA TGCGCCAGCAGCCAAGATCACAGGACCGGCTCTGAAGCTTTCTTT. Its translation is CASSQDHRTGSEAFF.

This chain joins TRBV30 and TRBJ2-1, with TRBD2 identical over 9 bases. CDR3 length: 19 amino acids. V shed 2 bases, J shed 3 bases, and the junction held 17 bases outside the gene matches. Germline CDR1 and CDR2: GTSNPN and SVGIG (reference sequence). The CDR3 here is CAWSTYGDSGSKVYNEQFF. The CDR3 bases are TGTGCCTGGAGTACCTACGGGGATAGCGGGAGCAAGGTCTACAATGAGCAGTTCTTC. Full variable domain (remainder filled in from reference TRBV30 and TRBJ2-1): SQTIHQWPATLVQPVGSPLSLECTVEGTSNPNLYWYRQAAGRGLQLLFYSVGIGQISSEVPQNLSASRPQDRQFILSSKKLLLSDSGFYLCAWSTYGDSGSKVYNEQFFGPGTRLTVL.

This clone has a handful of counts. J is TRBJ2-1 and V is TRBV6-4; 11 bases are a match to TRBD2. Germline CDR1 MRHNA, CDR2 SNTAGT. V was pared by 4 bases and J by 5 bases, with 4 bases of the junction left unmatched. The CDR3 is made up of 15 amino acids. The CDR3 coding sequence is TGTGCCAGCAGTGTACTAGCGGGAGCGAACAATGAGCAGTTCTTC. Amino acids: CASSVLAGANNEQFF.

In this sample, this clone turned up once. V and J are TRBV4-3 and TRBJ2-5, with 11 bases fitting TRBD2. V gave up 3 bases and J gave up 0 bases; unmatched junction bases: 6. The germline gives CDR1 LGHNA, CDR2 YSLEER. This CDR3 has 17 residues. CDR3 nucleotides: TGCGCCAGCAGCCAGGGACTAGCGGAGTGGGACCAAGAGACCCAGTACTTC. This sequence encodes CASSQGLAEWDQETQYF.

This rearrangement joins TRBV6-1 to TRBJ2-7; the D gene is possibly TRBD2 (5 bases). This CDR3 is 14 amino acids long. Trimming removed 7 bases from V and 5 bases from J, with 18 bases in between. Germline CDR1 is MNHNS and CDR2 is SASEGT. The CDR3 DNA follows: TGTGCCAGCACACTGATAGAGGGATTGAACGAGCAGTACTTC. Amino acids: CASTLIEGLNEQYF.

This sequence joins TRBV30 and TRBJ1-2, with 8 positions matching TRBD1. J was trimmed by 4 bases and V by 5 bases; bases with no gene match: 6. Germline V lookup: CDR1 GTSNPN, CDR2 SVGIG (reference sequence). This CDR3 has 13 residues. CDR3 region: CAWSGGAGYGYTF. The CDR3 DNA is TGTGCCTGGTCAGGGGGCGCGGGCTATGGCTACACCTTC.

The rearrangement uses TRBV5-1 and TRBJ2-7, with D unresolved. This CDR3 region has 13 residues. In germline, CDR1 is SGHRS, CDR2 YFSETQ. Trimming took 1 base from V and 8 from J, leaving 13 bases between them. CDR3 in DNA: TGCGCCAGCAGCTTGCTTCTCTCCTATAAGCAGTACTTC. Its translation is CASSLLLSYKQYF.

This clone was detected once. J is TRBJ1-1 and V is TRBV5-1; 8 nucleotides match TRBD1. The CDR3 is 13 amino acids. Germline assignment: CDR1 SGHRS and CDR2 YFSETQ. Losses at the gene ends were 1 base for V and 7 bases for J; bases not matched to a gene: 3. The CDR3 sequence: CASSLRDRGEAFF. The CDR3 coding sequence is TGCGCCAGCAGCTTGAGAGACAGGGGTGAAGCTTTCTTT.

CDR3 coding DNA: TGTGCCAGCAGCTTAAATCAGGGAATTAATGAGCAGTTCTTC. This encodes CASSLNQGINEQFF. The chain is built from TRBV11-2 and TRBJ2-1; D is perhaps TRBD1 (5 bases). Germline values: CDR1 SGHAT, CDR2 FQNNGV. The CDR3 totals 14 residues. Trimming took off 2 bases at V and 7 bases at J, with 12 bases between the two ends.

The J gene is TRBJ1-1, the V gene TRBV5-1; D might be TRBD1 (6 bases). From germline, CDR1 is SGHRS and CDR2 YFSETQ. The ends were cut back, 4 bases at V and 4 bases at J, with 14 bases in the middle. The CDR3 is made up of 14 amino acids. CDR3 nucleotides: TGCGCCAGCAGCCTACGGACAGAGGCCACTGAAGCTTTCTTT. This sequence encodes CASSLRTEATEAFF.

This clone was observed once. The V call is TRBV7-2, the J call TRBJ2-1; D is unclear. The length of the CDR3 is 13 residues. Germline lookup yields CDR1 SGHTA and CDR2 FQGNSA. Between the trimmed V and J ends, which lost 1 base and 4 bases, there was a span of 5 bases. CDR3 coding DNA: TGTGCCAGCAGCTTAGATTCTTACAATGAGCAGTTCTTC. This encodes CASSLDSYNEQFF.

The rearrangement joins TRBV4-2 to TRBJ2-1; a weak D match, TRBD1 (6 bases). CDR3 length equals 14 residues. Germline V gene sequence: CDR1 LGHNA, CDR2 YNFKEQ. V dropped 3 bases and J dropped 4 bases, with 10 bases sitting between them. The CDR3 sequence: CASSQRTGYNEQFF. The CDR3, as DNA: TGTGCCAGCAGCCAGCGTACAGGGTACAATGAGCAGTTCTTC.

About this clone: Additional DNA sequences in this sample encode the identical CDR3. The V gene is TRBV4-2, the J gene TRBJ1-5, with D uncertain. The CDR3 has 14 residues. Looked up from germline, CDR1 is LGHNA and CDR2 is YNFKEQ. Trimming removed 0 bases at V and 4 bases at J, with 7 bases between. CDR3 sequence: CASSQDRGNQPQHF. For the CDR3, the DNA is TGTGCCAGCAGCCAAGATCGGGGAAATCAGCCCCAGCATTTT.

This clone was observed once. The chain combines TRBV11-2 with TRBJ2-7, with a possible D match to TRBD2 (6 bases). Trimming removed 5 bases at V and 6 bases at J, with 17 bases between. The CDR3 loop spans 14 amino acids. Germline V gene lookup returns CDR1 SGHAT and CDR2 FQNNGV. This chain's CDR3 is CASSLSGGDSEQYF. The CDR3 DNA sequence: TGTGCCAGCAGCCTTTCGGGTGGGGACTCCGAGCAGTACTTC.

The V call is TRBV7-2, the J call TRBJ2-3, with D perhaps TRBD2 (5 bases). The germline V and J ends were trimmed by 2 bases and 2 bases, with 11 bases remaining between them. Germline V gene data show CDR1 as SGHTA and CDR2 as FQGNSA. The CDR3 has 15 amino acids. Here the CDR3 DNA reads TGTGCCAGCAGCTTACTGATTGACTACACAGATACGCAGTATTTT. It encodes CASSLLIDYTDTQYF. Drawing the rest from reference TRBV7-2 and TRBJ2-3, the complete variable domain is GAGVSQSPSNKVTEKGKDVELRCDPISGHTALYWYRQSLGQGLEFLIYFQGNSAPDKSGLPSDRFSAERTGGSVSTLTIQRTQQEDSAVYLCASSLLIDYTDTQYFGPGTRLTVL.

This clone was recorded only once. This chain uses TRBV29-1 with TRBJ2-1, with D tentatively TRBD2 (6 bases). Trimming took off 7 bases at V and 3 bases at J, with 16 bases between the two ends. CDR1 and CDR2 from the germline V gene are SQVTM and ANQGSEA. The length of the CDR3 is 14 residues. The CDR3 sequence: CSAPGLNFYNEQFF. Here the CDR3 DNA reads TGCAGCGCACCGGGACTCAACTTCTACAATGAGCAGTTCTTC.

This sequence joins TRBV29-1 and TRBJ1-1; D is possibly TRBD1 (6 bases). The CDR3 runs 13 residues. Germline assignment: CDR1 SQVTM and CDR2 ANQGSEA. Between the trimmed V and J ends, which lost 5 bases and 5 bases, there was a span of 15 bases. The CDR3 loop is CSVNRALTTEAFF. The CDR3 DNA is TGCAGCGTTAACAGGGCTTTGACGACTGAAGCTTTCTTT.

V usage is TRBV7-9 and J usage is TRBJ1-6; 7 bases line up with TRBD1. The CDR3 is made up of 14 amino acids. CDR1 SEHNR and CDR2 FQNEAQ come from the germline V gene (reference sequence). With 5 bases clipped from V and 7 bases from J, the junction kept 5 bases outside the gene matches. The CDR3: CASSPQGRNSPLHF. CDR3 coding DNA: TGTGCCAGCAGCCCACAGGGGCGGAATTCACCCCTCCACTTT. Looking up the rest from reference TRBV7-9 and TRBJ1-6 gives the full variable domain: DTGVSQNPRHKITKRGQNVTFRCDPISEHNRLYWYRQTLGQGPEFLTYFQNEAQLEKSRLLSDRFSAERPKGSFSTLEIQRTEQGDSAMYLCASSPQGRNSPLHFGNGTRLTVT.

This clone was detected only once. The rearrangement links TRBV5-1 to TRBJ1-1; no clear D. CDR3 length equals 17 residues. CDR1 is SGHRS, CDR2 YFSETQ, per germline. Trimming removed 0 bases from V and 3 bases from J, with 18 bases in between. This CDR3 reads CASSLAVLWAPDTEAFF. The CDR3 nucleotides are TGCGCCAGCAGCTTGGCCGTGCTATGGGCTCCCGACACTGAAGCTTTCTTT.

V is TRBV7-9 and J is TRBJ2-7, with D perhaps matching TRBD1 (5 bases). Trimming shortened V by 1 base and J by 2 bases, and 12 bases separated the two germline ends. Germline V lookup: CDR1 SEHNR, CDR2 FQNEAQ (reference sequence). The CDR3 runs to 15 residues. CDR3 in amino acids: CASSLGSGRPYEQYF. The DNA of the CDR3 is TGTGCCAGCAGCTTAGGCTCAGGGCGACCCTACGAGCAGTACTTC.

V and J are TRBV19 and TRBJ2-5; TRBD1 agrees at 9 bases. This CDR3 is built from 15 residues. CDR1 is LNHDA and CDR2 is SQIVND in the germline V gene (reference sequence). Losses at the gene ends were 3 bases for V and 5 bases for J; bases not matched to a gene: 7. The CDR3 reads CASSIRDRAVETQYF. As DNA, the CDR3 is TGTGCCAGTAGTATCCGGGACAGGGCCGTCGAGACCCAGTACTTC.